The clone carrying this TCR beta chain turned up a few times. Combining a sample-barcoded 5' primer with a J-beta primer mix, a second PCR ran for 7 to 11 cycles. MiXCR, run by TCRdb on the 5' RACE reads, gives a single entry per CDR3 protein. The table includes 800,000 to 1,300,000 distinct CDR3 sequences, about 25% detected once. This specimen comes from a study of blood T cells in healthy people across ages. CDR3 size: 15 residues. In germline, CDR1 is MNHEY, CDR2 SVGEGT. Trimming pared 2 bases from V and 8 bases from J, leaving 16 bases between. Another study also made use of these data, one on T cells of mothers and their children. That report adds: A few healthy Caucasian mothers served as donors, and their six children did as well. Thymic selection shapes TCR recombination output in related pairs, and it does so similarly in unrelated pairs.

The rearrangement uses TRBV6-2 or TRBV6-3 and TRBJ2-4; D may be TRBD2 (6 bases). The receptor's source is a girl between 2 and 10 years old in good health. The sample comprised blood. As DNA, the CDR3 is TGTGCCAGCAGTTACGTTATTAGCGGTGTCCACATTCAGTACTTC. Its translation is CASSYVISGVHIQYF.